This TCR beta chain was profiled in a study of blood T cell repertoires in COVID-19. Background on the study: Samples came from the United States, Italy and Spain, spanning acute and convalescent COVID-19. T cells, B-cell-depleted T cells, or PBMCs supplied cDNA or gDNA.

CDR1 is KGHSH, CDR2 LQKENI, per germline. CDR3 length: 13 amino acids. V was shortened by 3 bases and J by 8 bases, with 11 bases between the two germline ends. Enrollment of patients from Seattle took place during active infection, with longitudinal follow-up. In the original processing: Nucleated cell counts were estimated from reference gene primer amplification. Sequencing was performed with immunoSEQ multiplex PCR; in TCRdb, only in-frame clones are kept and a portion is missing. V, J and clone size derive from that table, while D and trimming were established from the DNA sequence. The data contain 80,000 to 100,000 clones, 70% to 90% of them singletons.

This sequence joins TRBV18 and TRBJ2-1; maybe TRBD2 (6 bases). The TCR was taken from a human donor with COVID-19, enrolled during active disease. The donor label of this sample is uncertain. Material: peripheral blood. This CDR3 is CASSPGERDEQFF. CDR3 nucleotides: TGTGCCAGCTCACCTGGGGAGCGGGATGAGCAGTTCTTC. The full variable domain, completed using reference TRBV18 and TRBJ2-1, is NAGVMQNPRHLVRRRGQEARLRCSPMKGHSHVYWYRQLPEEGLKFMVYLQKENIIDESGMPKERFSAEFPKEGPSILRIQQVVRGDSAAYFCASSPGERDEQFFGPGTRLTVL.